This T cell receptor (beta chain) was obtained from a study of radiation and T cells in renal cell carcinoma. There are 13 residues in the CDR3. Trimming left V 6 bases short and J 4 bases short, with 13 bases between. Looked up from germline, CDR1 is SGHAT and CDR2 is FQNNGV. The sample's time point: blood 4 weeks post-SBRT, at nephrectomy. Documented treatment: 15 Gy SBRT to primary tumor, nephrectomy 4 weeks later. Nephrectomy followed 15 Gy stereotactic body radiation by 4 weeks. Only in-frame clones appear in the TCRdb table, and some are missing; sequencing was by immunoSEQ multiplex PCR. The sample contains roughly 61,000 clones, approximately 80% of which appear only once.

The rearrangement joins TRBV11-2 to TRBJ2-7; D gene ambiguous. This clonotype was obtained from a man between 60 and 75 years old with renal cell carcinoma. Sequenced here: blood, sampled from a patient whose treatment included radiotherapy and nephrectomy. The CDR3 here is CASSQSGFYEQYF. The CDR3, as DNA: TGTGCCAGCAGTCAATCCGGATTTTACGAGCAGTACTTC.